This is a list of T cell receptor beta chains from one sample in a study of blood T cell repertoires in COVID-19. Only in-frame clones appear in the TCRdb table, and some are missing; sequencing was by immunoSEQ multiplex PCR. The repertoire consists of more than 300,000 clones, with nearly 90% occurring once and the leading ten covering approximately 5%. Sequencing was done on a sample of PBMCs or T cells enriched from blood (not recorded which). The receptors here all came from a woman aged 25-40 years who had recovered from COVID-19. Both conserved end residues are part of each CDR3. D genes are given only for firm matches. Where a row states a size, it is once, few, many or the class of an expanded clone; other rows omit it.

>.|TRBV2|.|TRBJ1-3
CASSETGVFTGNTIYF
TGTGCCAGCAGTGAAACAGGAGTCTTTACTGGAAACACCATATATTTT
>.|TRBV28|TRBD1|TRBJ1-2
CASSPNRQGSGYTF
TGTGCCAGCAGTCCAAACCGACAGGGGTCTGGCTACACCTTC
>.|TRBV5-5|.|TRBJ2-7
CASTHPGSSYEQYF
TGTGCCAGCACCCACCCGGGGTCCTCCTACGAGCAGTACTTC
>.|TRBV2|.|TRBJ1-1
CASVEQVKNTEAFF
TGTGCCAGCGTGGAACAGGTAAAGAACACTGAAGCTTTCTTT
>.|TRBV15|.|TRBJ2-7
CATSRDLYEQYF
TGTGCCACCAGCAGAGATTTATACGAGCAGTACTTC
>.|TRBV1|.|TRBJ1-2
CTSPVTGCYGYTF
TGCACCAGCCCCGTCACAGGGTGCTATGGCTACACCTTC
>.|TRBV18|.|TRBJ2-5
CASSLGRGETQYF
TGTGCCAGCTCACTAGGAAGGGGAGAGACCCAGTACTTC
>.|TRBV5-1|.|TRBJ2-3
CASSLEGSTDTQYF
TGCGCCAGCAGCTTGGAGGGGTCCACAGATACGCAGTATTTT
>.|TRBV18|.|TRBJ2-2
CASSPDSTGELFF
TGTGCCAGCTCACCGGACAGCACCGGGGAGCTGTTTTTT
>.|TRBV6-1|.|TRBJ1-1
CASSDRGRATEAFF
TGTGCCAGCAGTGACAGGGGTAGGGCCACTGAAGCTTTCTTT
>.|TRBV5-4|TRBD2|TRBJ2-1
CASSPPKRGEISEQFF
TGTGCCAGCAGCCCTCCCAAGCGGGGGGAAATCAGTGAGCAGTTCTTC
>.|TRBV20-1|.|TRBJ1-2
CSATYRDGYTF
TGCAGTGCTACCTACAGGGATGGCTACACCTTC
>few|TRBV21-1|.|TRBJ2-7
CASSPRDAGDNEQYF
TGTGCCAGCAGCCCCCGGGACGCGGGGGACAACGAGCAGTACTTC
>.|TRBV19|.|TRBJ2-7
CASSRGPLVYEQYF
TGTGCCAGTAGTAGGGGGCCCCTAGTCTACGAGCAGTACTTC
>few|TRBV27|.|TRBJ1-3
CASSLALGNTIYF
TGTGCCAGCAGTCTAGCCTTGGGAAACACCATATATTTT
>.|TRBV7-3|TRBD2|TRBJ2-1
CASSPGSGGPWEFF
TGTGCCAGCAGCCCTGGGAGCGGGGGGCCCTGGGAGTTCTTC
>.|TRBV18|TRBD1|TRBJ1-1
CASQTGGNTEAFF
TGTGCCAGCCAGACAGGGGGCAACACTGAAGCTTTCTTT
>.|TRBV30|.|TRBJ2-7
CAWSTGYEQYF
TGTGCCTGGAGCACAGGGTACGAGCAGTACTTC
>once|TRBV12-3/TRBV12-4|.|TRBJ1-5
CASSFLAIGPQHF
TGTGCCAGCAGTTTCCTTGCGATCGGGCCCCAGCATTTT
>.|TRBV6-2/TRBV6-3|TRBD1|TRBJ1-5
CASSDRGWSQPQHF
TGTGCCAGCAGCGACAGGGGTTGGTCCCAGCCCCAGCATTTT
>.|TRBV5-5|.|TRBJ2-1
CASSHNPTANEQFF
TGTGCCAGCAGTCACAACCCGACAGCCAATGAGCAGTTCTTC
>.|TRBV7-3|TRBD1|TRBJ2-5
CASSRTGGETQYF
TGTGCCAGCAGCAGGACAGGGGGGGAGACCCAGTACTTC
>.|TRBV11-1|.|TRBJ2-5
CASTPRTASAGETQYF
TGTGCCAGCACCCCGAGGACAGCATCGGCTGGGGAGACCCAGTACTTC
>many|TRBV9|TRBD2|TRBJ2-7
CASSARDGGLSEQYF
TGTGCCAGCAGCGCCCGGGACGGGGGGTTGAGTGAGCAGTACTTC
>.|TRBV11-1|TRBD2|TRBJ2-2
CASSLSRGENTGELFF
TGTGCCAGCAGCTTGAGCCGGGGGGAGAACACCGGGGAGCTGTTTTTT
>.|TRBV5-1|TRBD2|TRBJ2-3
CASSGGLAGAPTDTQYF
TGCGCCAGCAGCGGAGGACTAGCGGGGGCCCCCACAGATACGCAGTATTTT
>once|TRBV5-1|.|TRBJ2-3
CASSLGGTSTDTQYF
TGCGCCAGCAGCTTGGGCGGGACCAGCACAGATACGCAGTATTTT
>.|TRBV30|TRBD1|TRBJ1-1
CAWRTGQGSTEAFF
TGTGCCTGGAGGACGGGACAGGGGAGCACTGAAGCTTTCTTT
>.|TRBV19|.|TRBJ1-2
CASSIDGGRGWGYTF
TGTGCCAGTAGTATAGATGGTGGCAGGGGATGGGGCTACACCTTC
>.|TRBV4-3|.|TRBJ1-6
CASSQDRGDRSPLHF
TGCGCCAGCAGCCAAGACCGGGGGGATAGGTCACCCCTCCACTTT
>.|TRBV6-5|.|TRBJ1-1
CASSYLGPGSPEAFF
TGTGCCAGCAGTTACCTGGGACCCGGGAGCCCTGAAGCTTTCTTT